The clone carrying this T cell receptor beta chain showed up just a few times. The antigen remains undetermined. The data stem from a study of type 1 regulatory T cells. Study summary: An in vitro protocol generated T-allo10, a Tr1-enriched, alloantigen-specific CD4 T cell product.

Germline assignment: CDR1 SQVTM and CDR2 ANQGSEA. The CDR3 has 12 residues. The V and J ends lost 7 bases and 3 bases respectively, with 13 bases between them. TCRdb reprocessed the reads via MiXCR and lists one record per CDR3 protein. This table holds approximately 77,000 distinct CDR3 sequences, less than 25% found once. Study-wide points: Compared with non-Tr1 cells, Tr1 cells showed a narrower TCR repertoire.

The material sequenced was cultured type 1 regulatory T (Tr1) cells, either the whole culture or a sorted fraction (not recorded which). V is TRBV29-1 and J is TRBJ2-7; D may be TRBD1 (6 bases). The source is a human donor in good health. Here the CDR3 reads CSAWDTLYEQYF. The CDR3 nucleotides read TGCAGCGCTTGGGACACCCTCTACGAGCAGTACTTC.